This T cell receptor beta chain was profiled in a study of cytomegalovirus exposure and HLA in healthy donors. Regarding this clone: Its cognate antigen is unknown.

The germline CDR1 and CDR2 sequences are SGHNT and YYREEE (reference sequence). CDR3 size: 18 residues. With V trimmed by 0 bases and J by 2 bases, 4 bases remained unmatched. General study results and limits: A previous analysis found most TCR beta V segments productive roughly 87% or roughly 30% of the time. Fewer N-insertions than the approximately 700-donor mean were reportedly shown by an Asian-associated ancestry cluster in a later analysis.

The PCR ran on 60 Vbeta and 13 Jbeta primers. Measured with immunoSEQ multiplex PCR; TCRdb has only the in-frame clones, and not every one. The sample lists 100,000 or so clones; more than 75% were seen once. This clonotype originated in a man between 18 and 29 years old in good health and CMV-seronegative. The V gene is TRBV5-4, the J gene TRBJ2-3, with 15 bases matching TRBD2. Source material: PBMCs. CDR3 residues: CASSLAGTSGGSTDTQYF. In DNA form, the CDR3 reads TGTGCCAGCAGCTTGGCCGGGACTAGCGGGGGGTCCACAGATACGCAGTATTTT.